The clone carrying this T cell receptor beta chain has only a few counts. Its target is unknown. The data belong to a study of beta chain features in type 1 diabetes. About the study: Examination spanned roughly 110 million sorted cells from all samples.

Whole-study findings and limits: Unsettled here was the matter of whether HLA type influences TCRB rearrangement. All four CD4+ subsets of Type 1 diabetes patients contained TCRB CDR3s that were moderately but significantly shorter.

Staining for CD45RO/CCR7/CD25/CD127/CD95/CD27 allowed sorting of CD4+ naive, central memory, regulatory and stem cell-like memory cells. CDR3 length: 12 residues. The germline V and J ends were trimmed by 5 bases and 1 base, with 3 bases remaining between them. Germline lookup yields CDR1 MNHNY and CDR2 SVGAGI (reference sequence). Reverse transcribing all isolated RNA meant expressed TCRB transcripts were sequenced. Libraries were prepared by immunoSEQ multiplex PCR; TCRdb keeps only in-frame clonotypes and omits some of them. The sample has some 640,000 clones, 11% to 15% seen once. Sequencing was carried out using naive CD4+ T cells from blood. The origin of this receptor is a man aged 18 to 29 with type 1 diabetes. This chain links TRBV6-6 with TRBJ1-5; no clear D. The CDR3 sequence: CASSDSNQPQHF. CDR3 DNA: TGTGCCAGCAGTGACAGCAATCAGCCCCAGCATTTT.